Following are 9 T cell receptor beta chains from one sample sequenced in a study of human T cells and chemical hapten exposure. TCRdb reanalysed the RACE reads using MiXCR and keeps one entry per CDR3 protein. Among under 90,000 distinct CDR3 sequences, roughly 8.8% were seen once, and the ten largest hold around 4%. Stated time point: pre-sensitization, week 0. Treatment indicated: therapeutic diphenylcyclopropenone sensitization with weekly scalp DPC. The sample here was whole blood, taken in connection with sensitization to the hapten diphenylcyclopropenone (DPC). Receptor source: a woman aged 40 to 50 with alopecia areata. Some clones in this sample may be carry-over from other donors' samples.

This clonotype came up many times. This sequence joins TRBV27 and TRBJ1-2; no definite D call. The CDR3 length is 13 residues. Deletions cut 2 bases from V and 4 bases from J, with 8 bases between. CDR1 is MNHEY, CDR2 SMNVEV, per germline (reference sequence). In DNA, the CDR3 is TGTGCCAGCAGTTTAGGAGGGAGCTATGGCTACACCTTC. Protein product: CASSLGGSYGYTF.

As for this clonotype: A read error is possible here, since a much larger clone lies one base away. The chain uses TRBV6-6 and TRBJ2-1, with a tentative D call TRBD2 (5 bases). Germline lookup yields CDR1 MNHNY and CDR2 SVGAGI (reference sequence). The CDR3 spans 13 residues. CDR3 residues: CAGSYKSGNEQFF. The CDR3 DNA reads TGTGCCGGCAGTTACAAATCGGGGAATGAGCAGTTCTTC.

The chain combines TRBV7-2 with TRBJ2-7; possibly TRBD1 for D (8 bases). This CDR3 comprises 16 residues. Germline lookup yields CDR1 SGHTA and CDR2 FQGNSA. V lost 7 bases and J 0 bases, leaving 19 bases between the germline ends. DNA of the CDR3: TGTGCCAGCATCCTAACAGGGGGGGCCCCCTCCTACGAGCAGTACTTC. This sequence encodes CASILTGGAPSYEQYF.

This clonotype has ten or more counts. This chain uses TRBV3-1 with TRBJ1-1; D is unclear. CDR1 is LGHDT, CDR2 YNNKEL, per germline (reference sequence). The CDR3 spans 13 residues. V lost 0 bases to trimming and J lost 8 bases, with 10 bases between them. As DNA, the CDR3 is TGTGCCAGCAGCCAAGATGGGGTTAGGGAAGCTTTCTTT. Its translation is CASSQDGVREAFF.

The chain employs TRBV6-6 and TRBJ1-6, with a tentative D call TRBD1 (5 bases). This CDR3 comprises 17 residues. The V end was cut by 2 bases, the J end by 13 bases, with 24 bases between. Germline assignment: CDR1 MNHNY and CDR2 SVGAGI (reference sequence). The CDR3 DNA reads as TGTGCCAGCAGTTACGGTTGGGCAGTGGCAAAGGGGCCCCCCCTCCACTTT. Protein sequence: CASSYGWAVAKGPPLHF.

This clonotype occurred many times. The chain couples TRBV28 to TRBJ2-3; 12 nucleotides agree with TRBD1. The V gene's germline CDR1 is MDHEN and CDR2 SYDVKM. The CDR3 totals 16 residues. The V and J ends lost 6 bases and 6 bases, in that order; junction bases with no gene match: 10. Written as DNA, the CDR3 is TGTGCCAGCAGCCGAGCCGGGACAGGGGGCCTGGATACGCAGTATTTT. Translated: CASSRAGTGGLDTQYF.

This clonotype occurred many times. In nucleotides, the CDR3 is TGTGCCAGCAGCCCCTTTCTCGAGAACACTGAAGCTTTCTTT. Translation: CASSPFLENTEAFF. The chain links TRBV12-3 or TRBV12-4 to TRBJ1-1; unclear D gene. V was shortened by 6 bases and J by 1 base, with 12 bases between the two germline ends. The length of the CDR3 is 14 residues.

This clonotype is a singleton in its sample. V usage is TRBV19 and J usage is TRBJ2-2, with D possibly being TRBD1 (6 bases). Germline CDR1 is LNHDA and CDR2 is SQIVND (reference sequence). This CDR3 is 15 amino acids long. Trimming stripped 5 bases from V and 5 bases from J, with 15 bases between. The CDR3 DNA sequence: TGTGCCAGTAGTCATCAGGGGTTGGGTACCGGGGAGCTGTTTTTT. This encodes CASSHQGLGTGELFF.

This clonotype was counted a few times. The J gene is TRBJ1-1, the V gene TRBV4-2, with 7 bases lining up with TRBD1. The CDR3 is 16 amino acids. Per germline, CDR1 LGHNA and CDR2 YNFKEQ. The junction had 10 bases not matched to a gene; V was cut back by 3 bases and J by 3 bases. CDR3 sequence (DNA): TGTGCCAGCAGCCATTTGACAGGGAAAGGGGACACTGAAGCTTTCTTT. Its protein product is CASSHLTGKGDTEAFF.